This TCR beta chain was documented in a study of technical replicates of blood from a few donors. Only one count was recorded for this clone. Measured with immunoSEQ multiplex PCR; TCRdb has only the in-frame clones, and not every one. This sample has about 85,000 clones, with about 95% found just once. V lost 1 base, J lost 0 bases, and 17 bases lay in between. Germline CDR1 and CDR2: SGDLS and YYNGEE. The length of the CDR3 is 18 residues. The sequence derives from a human donor in good health. The V call is TRBV9, the J call TRBJ1-5; D ambiguous. The source material was T cells isolated from PBMCs. The CDR3 nucleotides read TGTGCCAGCAGCGTACGATGCTGCGTGGGAGTTAGCAATCAGCCCCAGCATTTT. Translating it yields CASSVRCCVGVSNQPQHF.